The rows below give T cell receptor beta chains drawn from one sample of a study of blood T cell repertoires in COVID-19. Assay used: immunoSEQ multiplex PCR; TCRdb lists only in-frame clones, some missing. The top ten hold 2.5% to 3.5% of the sample, which has about 270,000 clones, 80% to 85% seen once. Sequenced: peripheral blood. Receptors were obtained from a woman aged 60-75 years with active or convalescent COVID-19. CDR3s include the opening cysteine and the closing phenylalanine or tryptophan. A D gene is named only where the DNA matches it firmly. Rows may omit the clone size; those that give it use once, few, many or a size class.

V	size	D	J	DNA	CDR3
TRBV7-9	once	TRBD2	TRBJ2-3	TGTGCCAGCAGCCACACAGCCTGGACTAGCGGGGGGATCACAGATACGCAGTATTTT	CASSHTAWTSGGITDTQYF
TRBV6-5	NA	TRBD1	TRBJ1-2	TGTGCCAGCAGTTTTGACAGGGGTAACTATGGCTACACCTTC	CASSFDRGNYGYTF
TRBV10-3	few	NA	TRBJ1-1	TGTGCCATCAGTGGGGGGAGGGGGAGGGCGGCTGAAGCTTTCTTT	CAISGGRGRAAEAFF
TRBV7-2	NA	TRBD2	TRBJ2-5	TGTGCCAGCAGCCCCGGGGGACTAGCGGGGGACCAAGAGACCCAGTACTTC	CASSPGGLAGDQETQYF
TRBV27	many	TRBD1	TRBJ2-1	TGTGCCAGCAAGTCCGGGACAGGGCCGTACAATGAGCAGTTCTTC	CASKSGTGPYNEQFF
TRBV28	NA	NA	TRBJ2-7	TGTGCCAGCAGTCCCGCCACTAATAACGAGCAGTACTTC	CASSPATNNEQYF
TRBV6-2/TRBV6-3	NA	NA	TRBJ2-1	TGTGCCAGCAGTGTTCGCGACAATGAGCAGTTCTTC	CASSVRDNEQFF
TRBV11-3	NA	TRBD2	TRBJ2-1	TGTGCCAGCAGCGGTCCGGGCGGGGGTGAGCAGTTCTTC	CASSGPGGGEQFF
TRBV5-1	NA	TRBD1	TRBJ2-3	TGCGCCAGCATGGAGACAGGGGGCTCAGATACGCAGTATTTT	CASMETGGSDTQYF
TRBV7-9	once	NA	TRBJ2-7	TGTGCCAGCAGCTCGGGTGGAGGGGGCAACGAGCAGTACTTC	CASSSGGGGNEQYF
TRBV5-6	NA	TRBD1	TRBJ2-3	TGTGCCAGCAGCTCAGGACAGGCTAGCACAGATACGCAGTATTTT	CASSSGQASTDTQYF
TRBV4-2	NA	NA	TRBJ2-7	TGTGCCAGCAGCCAAGTAGAGACCTACGAGCAGTACTTC	CASSQVETYEQYF
TRBV27	NA	TRBD1	TRBJ1-1	TGTGCCAGCAGTTTCTTATCAGGGGGCATGAACACTGAAGCTTTCTTT	CASSFLSGGMNTEAFF
TRBV12-5	NA	NA	TRBJ2-7	TGTGCTAGCCAGGGAGGCGGCTACGAGCAGTACTTC	CASQGGGYEQYF
TRBV19	NA	NA	TRBJ2-1	TGTGCCAGTAGTATTCTTAGCGGTACCAGCTCCTACAATGAGCAGTTCTTC	CASSILSGTSSYNEQFF
TRBV10-3	once	NA	TRBJ2-3	TGTGCCATCAGTGAGTCCCGCCGGGGGACTAGCACAGATACGCAGTATTTT	CAISESRRGTSTDTQYF
TRBV16	NA	NA	TRBJ2-7	TGTGCCAGCAGCCAATCGATACAAAACGAGCAGTACTTC	CASSQSIQNEQYF
TRBV2	NA	NA	TRBJ2-7	TGTGCCAGCGCAGAAGGGGGGGTCCCCTCCTACGAGCAGTACTTC	CASAEGGVPSYEQYF
TRBV6-5	once	TRBD1	TRBJ1-1	TGTGCCAGCAGGGTACAGGGGGTCAACACTGAAGCTTTCTTT	CASRVQGVNTEAFF
TRBV2	NA	NA	TRBJ2-6	TGTGCCAGCACGGGGGAGCGGGTGGCCAACGTCCTGACTTTC	CASTGERVANVLTF
TRBV27	NA	TRBD1	TRBJ1-2	TGTGCCAGCAGGGGGACAGGGGATAACTATGGCTACACCTTC	CASRGTGDNYGYTF
TRBV7-9	NA	TRBD1	TRBJ1-5	TGTGCCAGCAGCCCAGCAGGGGACAGACATCAGCCCCAGCATTTT	CASSPAGDRHQPQHF
TRBV3-1/TRBV3-2	NA	NA	TRBJ1-6	TGTGCCAGCAGCCATCCGAGGGGGTCGGGATCACCCCTCCACTTT	CASSHPRGSGSPLHF
TRBV7-2	NA	TRBD1	TRBJ2-3	TGTGCCAGCAGCTCCCTAGCAGGGGGACCGGATACGCAGTATTTT	CASSSLAGGPDTQYF
TRBV4-3	once	NA	TRBJ2-6	TGCGCCAGCAGTCGGACAGCTAACCCGTCTGGGGCCAACGTCCTGACTTTC	CASSRTANPSGANVLTF
TRBV7-9	NA	TRBD1	TRBJ1-1	TGTGCCAGCAGCCTCCGGACAGGGAACACTGAAGCTTTCTTT	CASSLRTGNTEAFF
TRBV9	NA	TRBD2	TRBJ2-1	TGTGCCAGCAGCGTACTAGCGGGGCTAAACAATGAGCAGTTCTTC	CASSVLAGLNNEQFF
TRBV2	few	NA	TRBJ1-1	TGTGCCAGCAGTGAGGACAGACCACGGACTGAAGCTTTCTTT	CASSEDRPRTEAFF
TRBV29-1	once	NA	TRBJ1-2	TGCAGCGTTCAGAGAGCAGGTGGCAACTATGGCTACACCTTC	CSVQRAGGNYGYTF
TRBV5-1	few	NA	TRBJ2-7	TGCGCCAGCAGCTTGGGCGGCTACGAGCAGTACTTC	CASSLGGYEQYF
TRBV3-1/TRBV3-2	NA	TRBD2	TRBJ2-1	TGTGCCAGCAGCCAAGAAAGCGGGGTTTCCTACAATGAGCAGTTCTTC	CASSQESGVSYNEQFF
TRBV6-1	NA	TRBD1	TRBJ1-2	TGTGCCAGCAGTGAAGCTCTTCTTGGACAGGGGGCGTATGGCTACACCTTC	CASSEALLGQGAYGYTF
TRBV3-1/TRBV3-2	NA	NA	TRBJ1-6	TGTGCCAGCAGCCAAGCCCATACTGGACCCCTCCACTTT	CASSQAHTGPLHF
TRBV2	NA	NA	TRBJ1-6	TGTGCCAGCAGTGATAGTTCACTCGAGAATTCACCCCTCCACTTT	CASSDSSLENSPLHF
TRBV6-5	NA	TRBD1	TRBJ2-5	TGTGCCAGTAACCGGGACAGGGTTCAAGAGACCCAGTACTTC	CASNRDRVQETQYF
TRBV30	NA	NA	TRBJ1-1	TGTGCCTGGAGCGGTCGCAGGGTGGCCACTGAAGCTTTCTTT	CAWSGRRVATEAFF
TRBV7-9	NA	NA	TRBJ1-1	TGTGCCAGCAGCTTGCAGGGCGCGAACACTGAAGCTTTCTTT	CASSLQGANTEAFF
TRBV7-3	few	NA	TRBJ2-2	TGTGCCAGCAGCGCACAGGGAACCGGGGAGCTGTTTTTT	CASSAQGTGELFF
TRBV5-5	NA	NA	TRBJ1-1	TGTGCCAGCAGCTTGATCGCGGGTTTCACTGAAGCTTTCTTT	CASSLIAGFTEAFF
TRBV7-2	NA	TRBD1	TRBJ1-2	TGTGCCAGCAGCTTAGCGGCCCGGGACAGGGGACCCGGCTACACCTTC	CASSLAARDRGPGYTF
TRBV7-6	NA	NA	TRBJ2-6	TGTGCCAGCAGCTTAGGGGGGCAGGGGACCCCTAGCTCTGGGGCCAACGTCCTGACTTTC	CASSLGGQGTPSSGANVLTF
TRBV19	NA	TRBD1	TRBJ1-5	TGTGCCAGTAGTATCTCTATAGGGGGCGATCAGCCCCAGCATTTT	CASSISIGGDQPQHF
TRBV7-9	NA	NA	TRBJ1-4	TGTGCCAGCAGCTTATTAGGAACAGATGAAAAACTGTTTTTT	CASSLLGTDEKLFF
TRBV10-1	few	NA	TRBJ2-3	TGCGCCAGCAGTGTAACTACGCTGGGCACAGATACGCAGTATTTT	CASSVTTLGTDTQYF
TRBV7-6	once	NA	TRBJ1-1	TGTGCCAGCAGCTTAAGGGGTGAGAACACTGAAGCTTTCTTT	CASSLRGENTEAFF
TRBV7-8	NA	NA	TRBJ1-1	TGTGCCAGCAGCTTAGGACGAAGCGTACAGGGTGAAGCTTTCTTT	CASSLGRSVQGEAFF
TRBV7-5	NA	NA	TRBJ1-4	TGTGCCAGAAGTGCCGGGACACCTAATGAAAAACTGTTTTTT	CARSAGTPNEKLFF
TRBV20-1	NA	NA	TRBJ2-7	TGCAGTGCTAGGGGGCGGGGCGAGCAGTACTTC	CSARGRGEQYF